This T cell receptor beta chain was captured by sequencing in a study of blood T cell repertoires in COVID-19. Study at large: Acute-phase and convalescent COVID-19 samples originated in the United States, Italy and Spain. The cDNA or gDNA used as material had been derived from T cells, B-cell-depleted T cells, or PBMCs.

This clone was detected only a few times. Germline-derived CDR1 and CDR2 are SEHNR and FQNEAQ (reference sequence). The CDR3 is 15 residues long. Trimming at V came to 5 bases and at J to 1 base, leaving 7 bases not matched to a gene. The assay was immunoSEQ multiplex PCR, and TCRdb's table has in-frame clones only and misses some. The sample holds 230,000 or so clones, 89% seen once. The source of this sequence is a middle-aged woman who had recovered from COVID-19. The specimen sequenced was peripheral blood. V gene TRBV7-9 combines with J gene TRBJ1-1, with 7 bases that match TRBD1. CDR3 DNA sequence: TGTGCCAGCAGCCCCGGGCAGGGGGAGAACACTGAAGCTTTCTTT. This translates into CASSPGQGENTEAFF.